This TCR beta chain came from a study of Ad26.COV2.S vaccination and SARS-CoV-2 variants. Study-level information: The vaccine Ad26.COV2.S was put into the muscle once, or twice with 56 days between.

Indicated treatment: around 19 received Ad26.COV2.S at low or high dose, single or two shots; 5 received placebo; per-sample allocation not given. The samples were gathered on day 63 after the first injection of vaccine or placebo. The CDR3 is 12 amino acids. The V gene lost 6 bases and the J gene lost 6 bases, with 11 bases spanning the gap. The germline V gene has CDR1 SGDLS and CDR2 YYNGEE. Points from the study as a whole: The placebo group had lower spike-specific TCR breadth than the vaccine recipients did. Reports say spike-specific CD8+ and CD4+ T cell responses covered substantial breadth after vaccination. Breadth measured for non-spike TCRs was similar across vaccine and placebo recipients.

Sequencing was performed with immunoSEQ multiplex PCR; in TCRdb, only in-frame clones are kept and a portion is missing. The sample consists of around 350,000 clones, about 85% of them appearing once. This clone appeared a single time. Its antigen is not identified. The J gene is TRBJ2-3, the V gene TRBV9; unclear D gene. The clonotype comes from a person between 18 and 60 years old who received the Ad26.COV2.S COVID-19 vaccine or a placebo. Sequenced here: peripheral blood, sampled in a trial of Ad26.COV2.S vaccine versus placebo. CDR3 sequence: CASNVDMDTQYF. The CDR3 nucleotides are TGTGCCAGCAACGTGGATATGGATACGCAGTATTTT.